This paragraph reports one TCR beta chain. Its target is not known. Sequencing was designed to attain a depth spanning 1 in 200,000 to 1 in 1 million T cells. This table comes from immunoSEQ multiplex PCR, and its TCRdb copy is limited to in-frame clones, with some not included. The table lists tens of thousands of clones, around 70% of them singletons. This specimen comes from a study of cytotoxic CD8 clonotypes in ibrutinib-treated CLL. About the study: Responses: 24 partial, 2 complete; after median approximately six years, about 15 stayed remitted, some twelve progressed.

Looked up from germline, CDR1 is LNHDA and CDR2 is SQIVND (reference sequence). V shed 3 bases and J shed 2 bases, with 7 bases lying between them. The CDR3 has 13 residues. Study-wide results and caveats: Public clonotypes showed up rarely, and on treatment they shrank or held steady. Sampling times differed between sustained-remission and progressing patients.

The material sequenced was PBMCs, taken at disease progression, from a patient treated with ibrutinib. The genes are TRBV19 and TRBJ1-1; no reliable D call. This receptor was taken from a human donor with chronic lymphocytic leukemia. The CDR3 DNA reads TGTGCCAGTAGTATGACTTTTAACACTGAAGCTTTCTTT. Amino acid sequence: CASSMTFNTEAFF.